The 13 T cell receptor beta chains below were found in one sample sequenced in a study of OX40 agonist ivuxolimab in advanced cancers. Sequenced by immunoSEQ multiplex PCR; TCRdb stores in-frame clones only, minus some. The sample lists roughly 7,000 clones, 74% occurring once. The source was CD4+ or CD8+ T cells sorted from blood, collected in a trial of the OX40 agonist ivuxolimab. All receptors come from an adult with an advanced solid tumor such as melanoma, head and neck, liver or kidney cancer.

In this sample, this clone turned up once. The rearrangement joins TRBV5-4 to TRBJ2-3, with 9 nucleotides matching TRBD1. V lost 4 bases and J lost 5; bases outside the gene matches: 5. The germline CDR1 and CDR2 sequences are SGHNT and YYREEE (reference sequence). The CDR3 extends over 14 amino acids. CDR3 loop: CASSNRQGVDTQYF. The DNA for the CDR3 is TGTGCCAGCAGCAATAGACAGGGGGTAGATACGCAGTATTTT.

This CDR3 reads CASSLPDSYEQYF. In DNA, the CDR3 is TGTGCCAGCAGCTTACCCGACTCCTACGAGCAGTACTTC. The chain employs TRBV13 and TRBJ2-7; D is ambiguous. V dropped 2 bases and J dropped 0 bases, with 5 bases sitting between them. Germline-derived CDR1 and CDR2 are PRHDT and FYEKMQ (reference sequence). The CDR3 contains 13 residues.

This sequence joins TRBV6-1 and TRBJ1-1; D might be TRBD1 (6 bases). The V end was cut by 4 bases, the J end by 2 bases, with 8 bases between. The CDR3 is made up of 13 amino acids. CDR1 MNHNS and CDR2 SASEGT come from the germline V gene. CDR3 nucleotides: TGTGCCAGCAGTGGGACAGATAACACTGAAGCTTTCTTT. It encodes CASSGTDNTEAFF.

The chain is built from TRBV9 and TRBJ1-2, with D possibly being TRBD1 (6 bases). The CDR3 has 13 residues. Germline loops: CDR1 SGDLS, CDR2 YYNGEE. The V gene lost 6 bases and the J gene lost 2 bases, with 11 bases spanning the gap. DNA of the CDR3: TGTGCCAGCAAGGACAGACACAACTATGGCTACACCTTC. Its translation: CASKDRHNYGYTF.

This clone has a single count. CDR3 region: CASSGAGFLGYTF. In DNA form, the CDR3 reads TGTGCCAGCAGCGGGGCAGGGTTTCTTGGCTACACCTTC. V gene TRBV2 combines with J gene TRBJ1-2; D might be TRBD1 (5 bases). Deletions cut 6 bases from V and 7 bases from J, with 15 bases between. Germline V gene sequence: CDR1 SNHLY, CDR2 FYNNEI. CDR3 size: 13 residues.

The chain joins TRBV5-1 to TRBJ2-5, with TRBD2 matching over 9 bases. Germline CDR1 reads SGHRS; CDR2 reads YFSETQ. CDR3 length: 13 residues. V trimming: 2 bases; J trimming: 5 bases; junction bases outside the gene matches: 1. CDR3 amino acids: CASSFTSGETQYF. The CDR3 DNA reads as TGCGCCAGCAGCTTCACTAGCGGGGAGACCCAGTACTTC.

The rearrangement joins TRBV5-6 to TRBJ2-2; 9 bases match TRBD1. The CDR3 is 17 amino acids. V was clipped by 1 base and J by 4 bases; unmatched bases: 8. Germline V gives CDR1 SGHDT, CDR2 YYEEEE. CDR3 protein: CASSLIHRGQSTGELFF. The CDR3 DNA reads as TGTGCCAGCAGCTTGATACACAGGGGGCAGAGCACCGGGGAGCTGTTTTTT.

This clone has a handful of counts. Other DNA sequences in the sample encode the same CDR3. The chain couples TRBV7-9 to TRBJ1-1; a possible D gene is TRBD1 (5 bases). The CDR3 has 13 residues. Trimming left V 2 bases short and J 4 bases short, with 8 bases between. Germline V gene data show CDR1 as SEHNR and CDR2 as FQNEAQ (reference sequence). The CDR3 DNA reads as TGTGCCAGCAGCTTATCGACAGTCACTGAAGCTTTCTTT. Translating gives CASSLSTVTEAFF.

The chain is built from TRBV5-6 and TRBJ2-5; D gene unclear. The closer fit of TRBJ2-7 to the DNA end suggests the J call may be wrong. The CDR3 is made up of 13 amino acids. Germline V CDR1 and CDR2: SGHDT, YYEEEE. CDR3 in amino acids: CASSLGPNYEQYF. DNA of the CDR3: TGTGCCAGCAGCTTGGGGCCAAACTACGAGCAGTACTTC.

The chain recombines TRBV4-1 with TRBJ2-7; the match to TRBD2 covers 12 bases. The length of the CDR3 is 16 residues. V lost 2 bases, J lost 1 base, and 3 bases stayed unmatched. Germline CDR1 is MGHRA and CDR2 is YSYEKL. CDR3 region: CASSQRLAGESYEQYF. For the CDR3, the DNA is TGCGCCAGCAGCCAACGACTAGCGGGGGAATCCTACGAGCAGTACTTC.

The chain is built from TRBV5-1 and TRBJ1-1, with D maybe TRBD1 (6 bases). CDR1 and CDR2 (germline): SGHRS, YFSETQ. The V and J ends lost 1 base and 2 bases respectively, with 9 bases between them. CDR3 size: 14 residues. CDR3 protein: CASSLWTVNTEAFF. As DNA, the CDR3 is TGCGCCAGCAGCTTGTGGACAGTTAACACTGAAGCTTTCTTT.

This chain joins TRBV10-3 and TRBJ2-1; 10 bases are shared with TRBD1. Trimming cost V 0 bases and J 6 bases; bases outside gene matches: 8. From germline, CDR1 is ENHRY and CDR2 SYGVKD. The CDR3 is 17 amino acids. The CDR3 protein is CAISESGLGQGFNEQFF. The CDR3, as DNA: TGTGCCATCAGTGAGTCGGGTTTGGGACAGGGGTTCAATGAGCAGTTCTTC.

J is TRBJ2-1 and V is TRBV11-2; tentative D call: TRBD2 (5 bases). V was shortened by 7 bases and J by 5 bases, with 12 bases between the two germline ends. This CDR3 comprises 13 residues. In germline, CDR1 is SGHAT, CDR2 FQNNGV. CDR3 protein: CASTEDGDNEQFF. CDR3 nucleotides: TGTGCCAGCACCGAGGACGGGGACAATGAGCAGTTCTTC. The whole variable domain, filled in from reference TRBV11-2 and TRBJ2-1, reads EAGVAQSPRYKIIEKRQSVAFWCNPISGHATLYWYQQILGQGPKLLIQFQNNGVVDDSQLPKDRFSAERLKGVDSTLKIQPAKLEDSAVYLCASTEDGDNEQFFGPGTRLTVL.